Listed here are 17 T cell receptor beta chains from one sample, sequenced in a study of CD8 T cells in Susac syndrome. With random hexamers, reverse transcription was performed on about 0.5 to 1 ug of RNA. TCRdb independently ran MiXCR on the immunoSEQ multiplex PCR reads; one entry per CDR3 protein. Among 85,000 to 130,000 distinct CDR3 sequences listed, approximately 94% were seen once. The material sequenced was CD8+ T cells from PBMCs. The receptor source for this set is a human donor with Susac syndrome.

This chain joins TRBV7-9 and TRBJ2-5; TRBD2 matches at 12 bases. This CDR3 is 18 amino acids long. V gave up 2 bases and J gave up 0 bases; unmatched junction bases: 7. Germline loops: CDR1 SEHNR, CDR2 FQNEAQ (reference sequence). The CDR3 sequence is CASSLQTSGRQYQETQYF. In DNA form, the CDR3 reads TGTGCCAGCAGCTTACAGACTAGCGGGAGACAGTACCAAGAGACCCAGTACTTC.

V and J are TRBV7-9 and TRBJ2-6; 7 bases match TRBD1. The CDR3 sequence is 15 residues long. J gave up 13 bases and V 5 bases, and 14 bases lay outside the gene matches. The germline gives CDR1 SEHNR, CDR2 FQNEAQ (reference sequence). CDR3 nucleotides: TGTGCCAGCAGCATCGACAGGGACCCTCTCCTTGTCCTGACTTTC. It codes for CASSIDRDPLLVLTF.

The genes are TRBV9 and TRBJ2-5; D might be TRBD2 (7 bases). Looked up from germline, CDR1 is SGDLS and CDR2 is YYNGEE. The CDR3 is 14 amino acids. Trimming stripped 4 bases from V and 4 bases from J, with 14 bases between. CDR3 DNA sequence: TGTGCCAGCAGCCTAGGGGGGGCCGGAGAGACCCAGTACTTC. This codes for CASSLGGAGETQYF.

The V call is TRBV2, the J call TRBJ2-7; 7 bases are a match to TRBD2. The CDR3 is 15 residues long. The V gene's germline CDR1 is SNHLY and CDR2 FYNNEI. Germline trimming cut 2 bases from V and 5 bases from J; bases unmatched to any gene: 9. CDR3 in amino acids: CASSEIGTGGDEQYF. The CDR3 DNA is TGTGCCAGCAGTGAAATAGGGACGGGGGGTGACGAGCAGTACTTC.

The genes are TRBV20-1 and TRBJ2-1; 9 bases fit TRBD2. CDR1 DFQATT and CDR2 SNEGSKA come from the germline V gene (reference sequence). There are 13 residues in the CDR3. The ends lost 4 bases at V and 4 bases at J; junction bases unmatched: 2. CDR3 sequence reads: CSATSGDYNEQFF. The DNA for the CDR3 is TGCAGTGCTACTAGCGGGGATTACAATGAGCAGTTCTTC.

V and J are TRBV7-3 and TRBJ2-5; unclear D gene. V was clipped by 5 bases and J by 3 bases, with 19 bases between them. The CDR3 is 16 amino acids. Germline CDR1 and CDR2: SGHTA and FQGTGA. The CDR3 DNA reads TGTGCCAGCAGCCCCCTTGGGAACAGCGAAAAAGAGACCCAGTACTTC. This gives the protein CASSPLGNSEKETQYF.

The chain employs TRBV10-2 and TRBJ1-1; 12 bases align to TRBD1. The CDR3 loop spans 15 amino acids. Trimming took 6 bases from V and 5 from J; bases not matched to a gene: 7. Germline V gene sequence: CDR1 WSHSY, CDR2 SAAADI. In DNA form, the CDR3 reads TGCGCCAGCAGGGGTCGGGACAGGGGGCGGACTGAAGCTTTCTTT. It codes for CASRGRDRGRTEAFF.

This chain links TRBV6-5 with TRBJ2-7, with D tentatively TRBD2 (6 bases). The CDR3 length is 15 residues. V lost 2 bases to trimming and J lost 0 bases, with 11 bases between them. Germline CDR1 and CDR2: MNHEY and SVGAGI. CDR3 sequence (DNA): TGTGCCAGCAGTTACACGGGGGTGGGCTCCTACGAGCAGTACTTC. Translating gives CASSYTGVGSYEQYF.

The chain carries TRBV9 and TRBJ2-2; D is ambiguous. With 6 bases removed from V and 4 bases from J, the gap between germline ends came to 7 bases. This CDR3 has 12 amino acids. Per germline, CDR1 SGDLS and CDR2 YYNGEE. The CDR3 sequence: CASKRTTGELFF. CDR3 in DNA: TGTGCCAGCAAACGGACCACCGGGGAGCTGTTTTTT.

The chain joins TRBV7-6 to TRBJ2-7; no clear D. The V end was cut by 0 bases, the J end by 5 bases, with 14 bases between. Germline CDR1 reads SGHVS; CDR2 reads FNYEAQ. The CDR3 loop spans 15 amino acids. The CDR3 DNA follows: TGTGCCAGCAGCTTAGCCCGTCCCCCCCAGGACGAGCAGTACTTC. It encodes CASSLARPPQDEQYF.

The sample holds one count of this clonotype. CDR3 DNA: TGTGCCAGCGTGGGGTTGGATGGCTACACCTTC. Translation: CASVGLDGYTF. This rearrangement joins TRBV3-1 to TRBJ1-2; no firm D call. There are 11 residues in the CDR3. Looked up from germline, CDR1 is LGHDT and CDR2 is YNNKEL (reference sequence). Trimming pared 8 bases from V and 6 bases from J, leaving 10 bases between.

This rearrangement joins TRBV19 to TRBJ1-5, with 7 positions matching TRBD1. CDR1 is LNHDA and CDR2 is SQIVND in the germline V gene (reference sequence). Unmatched junction bases numbered 8, after V lost 11 bases and J lost 1 base. CDR3 length: 14 amino acids. CDR3 nucleotide sequence: TGTGCCGGTGCGTGGACAGGAAGCAATCAGCCCCAGCATTTT. Residues: CAGAWTGSNQPQHF.

The table lists this clonotype with a count of one. The chain recombines TRBV6-4 with TRBJ2-3, with 8 positions matching TRBD2. The CDR3 is made up of 15 amino acids. J lost 4 bases, V lost 3 bases, and 6 bases had no gene match. The germline V gene has CDR1 MRHNA and CDR2 SNTAGT. CDR3 amino acids: CASSESGGAADTQYF. The DNA of the CDR3 is TGTGCCAGCAGTGAATCCGGGGGGGCCGCAGATACGCAGTATTTT.

The chain has TRBV7-9 and TRBJ2-7; D gene unclear. CDR1 and CDR2 from the germline V gene are SEHNR and FQNEAQ (reference sequence). Between the trimmed V and J ends, which lost 6 bases and 3 bases, there was a span of 9 bases. The CDR3 spans 12 residues. The CDR3 DNA reads as TGTGCCAGCAGGTTTGAGGACTACGAGCAGTACTTC. Encoded protein: CASRFEDYEQYF.

V and J are TRBV27 and TRBJ2-3; no reliable D call. The V gene's germline CDR1 is MNHEY and CDR2 SMNVEV (reference sequence). This CDR3 has 13 amino acids. Trimming left V 5 bases short and J 6 bases short, with 12 bases between. The CDR3 DNA follows: TGTGCCAGCAGTCCTCCTCCTCGGGATACGCAGTATTTT. Its translation is CASSPPPRDTQYF.

This clonotype was seen once. CDR3 coding DNA: TGTGCCAGCAGTTACTCGGGACAGGACACAGATACGCAGTATTTT. This sequence encodes CASSYSGQDTDTQYF. The chain couples TRBV6-5 to TRBJ2-3; 8 bases are a match to TRBD1. The trim removed 0 bases at V and 2 bases at J, leaving 1 base unmatched. The CDR3 is 15 amino acids. CDR1 MNHEY and CDR2 SVGAGI come from the germline V gene.

This clonotype came up once. V and J are TRBV5-4 and TRBJ2-4; D gene ambiguous. Germline loops: CDR1 SGHNT, CDR2 YYREEE (reference sequence). The V end lost 1 base, the J end lost 5 bases, and 13 bases lay between the germline ends. CDR3 length equals 15 residues. CDR3 loop: CASSLFPDGQNIQYF. The DNA of the CDR3 is TGTGCCAGCAGCTTGTTCCCGGACGGGCAAAACATTCAGTACTTC.